This TCR beta chain was captured in a study of siplizumab effects on memory and regulatory T cells. Sequenced by immunoSEQ multiplex PCR; TCRdb stores in-frame clones only, minus some. The profile shows some 73,000 clones, just over 90% of them singletons. J was trimmed by 9 bases and V by 11 bases; bases with no gene match: 12. This CDR3 has 12 amino acids. CDR1 SNHLY and CDR2 FYNNEI come from the germline V gene. This sequence was found in a human donor in good health. The chain employs TRBV2 and TRBJ2-5, with 7 bases lining up with TRBD2. Sequencing used CD8+ T cells sorted from blood. CDR3 nucleotides: TGTGCCGGCTCGGGGGTACGGGAGGCCCAGTACTTC. Encoded protein: CAGSGVREAQYF.